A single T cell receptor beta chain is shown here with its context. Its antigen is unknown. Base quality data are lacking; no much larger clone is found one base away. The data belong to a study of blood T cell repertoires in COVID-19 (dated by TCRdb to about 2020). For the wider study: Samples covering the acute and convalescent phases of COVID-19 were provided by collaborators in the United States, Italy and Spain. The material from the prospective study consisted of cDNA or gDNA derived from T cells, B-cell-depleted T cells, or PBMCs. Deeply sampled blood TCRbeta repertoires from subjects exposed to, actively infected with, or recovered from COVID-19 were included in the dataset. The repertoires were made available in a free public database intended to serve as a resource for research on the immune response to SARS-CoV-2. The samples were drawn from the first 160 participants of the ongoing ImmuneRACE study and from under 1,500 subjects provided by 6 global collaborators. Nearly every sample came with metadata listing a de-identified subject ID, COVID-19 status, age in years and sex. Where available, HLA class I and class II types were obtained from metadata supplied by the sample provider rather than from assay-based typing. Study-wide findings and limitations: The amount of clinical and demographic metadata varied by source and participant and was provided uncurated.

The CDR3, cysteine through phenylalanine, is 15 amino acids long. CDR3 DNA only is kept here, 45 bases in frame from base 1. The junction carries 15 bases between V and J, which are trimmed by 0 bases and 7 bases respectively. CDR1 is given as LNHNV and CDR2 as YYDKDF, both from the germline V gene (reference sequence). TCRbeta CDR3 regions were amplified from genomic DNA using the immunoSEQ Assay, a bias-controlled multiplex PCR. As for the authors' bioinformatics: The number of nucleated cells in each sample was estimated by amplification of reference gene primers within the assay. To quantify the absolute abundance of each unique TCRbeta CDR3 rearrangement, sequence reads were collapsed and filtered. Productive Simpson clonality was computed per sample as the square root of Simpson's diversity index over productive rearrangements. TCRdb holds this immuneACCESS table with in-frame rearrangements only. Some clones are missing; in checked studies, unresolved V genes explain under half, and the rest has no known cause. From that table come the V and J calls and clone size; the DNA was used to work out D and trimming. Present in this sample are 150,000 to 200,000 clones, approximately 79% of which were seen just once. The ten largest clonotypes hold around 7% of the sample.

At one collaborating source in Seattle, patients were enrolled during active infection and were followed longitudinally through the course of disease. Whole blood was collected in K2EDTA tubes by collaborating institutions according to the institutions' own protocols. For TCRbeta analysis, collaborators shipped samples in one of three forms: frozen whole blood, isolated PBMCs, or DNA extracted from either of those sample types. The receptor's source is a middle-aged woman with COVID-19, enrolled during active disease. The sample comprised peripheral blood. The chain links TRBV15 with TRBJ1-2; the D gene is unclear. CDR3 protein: CATSRDAQTLAGYTF. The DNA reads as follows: TGTGCCACCAGCAGAGACGCACAGACACTGGCTGGCTACACCTTC.